This T cell receptor beta chain was identified during a study of vaccination effects on CD4 cells after COVID-19. A word on this clone: The antigen remains undetermined.

Peptide-pool stimulation followed by sequencing identified expanded antigen-specific CD4+ clonotypes in the ViraFEST assay. With approximately 9 days of culture completed, CD4+ T cells were isolated. By PCR, the person was confirmed to have had SARS-CoV-2 infection between March and December 2020. Germline V gene sequence: CDR1 SGHNT, CDR2 YENEEA. There are 17 residues in the CDR3. The V segment lost 4 bases and the J segment 6 bases; nucleotides outside the gene matches: 6. Profiled with immunoSEQ multiplex PCR; TCRdb holds only in-frame clones, not every one. The table has fewer than 40,000 clones, about two thirds seen once.

V usage is TRBV11-3 and J usage is TRBJ2-2; 15 positions match TRBD2. Specimen: CD4+ T cells from PBMCs cultured with a peptide pool, collected before COVID-19 vaccination. The source of this sequence is a human donor who had a prior SARS-CoV-2 infection. Here the CDR3 DNA reads TGTGCCAGCAGCTCCGGACTAGCGGGAGGGGGGTCCGGGGAGCTGTTTTTT. This translates into CASSSGLAGGGSGELFF.